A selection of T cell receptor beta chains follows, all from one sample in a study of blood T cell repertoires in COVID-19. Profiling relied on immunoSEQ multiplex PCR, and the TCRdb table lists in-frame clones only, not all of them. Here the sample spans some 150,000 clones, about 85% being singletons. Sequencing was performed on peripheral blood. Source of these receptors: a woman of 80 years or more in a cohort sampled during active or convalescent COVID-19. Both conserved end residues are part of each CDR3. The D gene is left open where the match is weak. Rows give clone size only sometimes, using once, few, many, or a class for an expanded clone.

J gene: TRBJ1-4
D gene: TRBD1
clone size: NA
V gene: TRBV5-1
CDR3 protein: CASSLTGEGEKLFF
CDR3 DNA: TGCGCCAGCAGCCTGACAGGGGAGGGTGAAAAACTGTTTTTT

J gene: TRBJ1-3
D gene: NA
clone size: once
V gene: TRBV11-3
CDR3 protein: CASSLNLWGLRGNTIYF
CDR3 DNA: TGTGCCAGCAGCTTAAACCTCTGGGGGCTGCGAGGAAACACCATATATTTT

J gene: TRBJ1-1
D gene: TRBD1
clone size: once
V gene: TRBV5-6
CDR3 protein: CASSRGQLLNTEAFF
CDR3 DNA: TGTGCCAGCAGCCGGGGACAGCTGTTGAACACTGAAGCTTTCTTT

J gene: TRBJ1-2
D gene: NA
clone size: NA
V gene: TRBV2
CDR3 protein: CASSESAWGPGNYGYTF
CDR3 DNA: TGTGCCAGCAGTGAATCGGCTTGGGGGCCAGGGAACTATGGCTACACCTTC

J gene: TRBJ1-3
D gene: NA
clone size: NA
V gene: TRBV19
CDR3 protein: CASSALRRSSGNTIYF
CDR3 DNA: TGTGCCAGTAGTGCATTGCGACGGAGCTCTGGAAACACCATATATTTT

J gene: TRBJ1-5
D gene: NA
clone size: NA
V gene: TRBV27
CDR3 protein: CASSLRPETDSMNQPQHF
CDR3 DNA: TGTGCCAGCAGTCTCCGACCCGAGACGGACAGCATGAATCAGCCCCAGCATTTT

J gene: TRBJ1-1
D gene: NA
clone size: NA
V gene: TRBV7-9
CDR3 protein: CASSLDRVTEAFF
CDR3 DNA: TGTGCCAGCAGCTTAGACAGGGTGACTGAAGCTTTCTTT

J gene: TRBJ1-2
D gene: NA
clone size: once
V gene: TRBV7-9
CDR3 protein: CASSLGSSDYGYTF
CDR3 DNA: TGTGCCAGCAGCTTGGGCAGCTCTGACTATGGCTACACCTTC

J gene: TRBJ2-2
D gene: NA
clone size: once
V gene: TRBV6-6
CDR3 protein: CASRTAGELFF
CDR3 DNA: TGTGCCAGCAGAACCGCGGGGGAGCTGTTTTTT

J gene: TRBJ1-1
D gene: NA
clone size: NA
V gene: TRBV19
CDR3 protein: CASRRGGRNTEAFF
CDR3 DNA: TGTGCCAGTAGACGGGGGGGGAGGAACACTGAAGCTTTCTTT

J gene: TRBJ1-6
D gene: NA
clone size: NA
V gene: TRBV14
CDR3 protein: CASSGWVENSPLHF
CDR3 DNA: TGTGCCAGCTCCGGGTGGGTCGAAAATTCACCCCTCCACTTT

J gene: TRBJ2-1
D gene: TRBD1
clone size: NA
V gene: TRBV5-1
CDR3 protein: CASSAGGSNYNEQFF
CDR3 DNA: TGCGCCAGCAGCGCAGGGGGAAGCAACTACAATGAGCAGTTCTTC

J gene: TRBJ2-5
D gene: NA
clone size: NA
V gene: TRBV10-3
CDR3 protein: CATAAIQETQYF
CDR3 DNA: TGTGCCACCGCAGCGATCCAAGAGACCCAGTACTTC

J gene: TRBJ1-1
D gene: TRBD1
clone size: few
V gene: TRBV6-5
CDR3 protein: CASSYWTQGAEAFF
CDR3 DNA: TGTGCCAGCAGTTACTGGACACAGGGGGCGGAGGCTTTCTTT

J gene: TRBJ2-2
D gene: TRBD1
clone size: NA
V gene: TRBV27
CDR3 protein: CASSLVGTENTGELFF
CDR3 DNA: TGTGCCAGCAGTTTGGTAGGGACAGAAAACACCGGGGAGCTGTTTTTT

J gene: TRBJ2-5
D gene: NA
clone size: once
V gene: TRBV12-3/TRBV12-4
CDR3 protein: CASIQGTQYF
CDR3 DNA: TGTGCCAGCATCCAGGGGACCCAGTACTTC

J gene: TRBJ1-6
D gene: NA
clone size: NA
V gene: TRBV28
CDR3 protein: CASSANTGNSPLHF
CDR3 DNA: TGTGCCAGCAGTGCCAACACAGGGAATTCACCCCTCCACTTT

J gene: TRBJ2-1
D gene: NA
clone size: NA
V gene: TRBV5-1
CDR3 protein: CASSPAGLGYNEQFF
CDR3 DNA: TGCGCCAGCAGCCCTGCAGGGTTGGGCTACAATGAGCAGTTCTTC

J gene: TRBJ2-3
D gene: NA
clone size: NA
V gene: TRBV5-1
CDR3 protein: CASLEAGGTDTQYF
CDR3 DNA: TGCGCCAGCCTGGAGGCAGGGGGGACAGATACGCAGTATTTT

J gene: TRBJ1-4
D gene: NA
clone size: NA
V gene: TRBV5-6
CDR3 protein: CASSSRNEEKLFF
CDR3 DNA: TGTGCCAGCAGCTCACGAAATGAGGAAAAACTGTTTTTT

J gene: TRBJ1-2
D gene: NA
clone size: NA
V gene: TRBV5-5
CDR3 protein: CASSPGYNDGYTF
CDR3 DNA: TGTGCCAGCAGCCCGGGATATAACGATGGCTACACCTTC

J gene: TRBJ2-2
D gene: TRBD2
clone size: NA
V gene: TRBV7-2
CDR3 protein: CASRGAGAGAGELFF
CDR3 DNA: TGTGCCAGCAGGGGAGCGGGGGCCGGGGCCGGGGAGCTGTTTTTT

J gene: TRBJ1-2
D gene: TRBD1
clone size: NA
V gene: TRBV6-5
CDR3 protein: CASSLSGTGIYGYTF
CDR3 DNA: TGTGCCAGCAGCCTTTCCGGGACAGGTATCTATGGCTACACCTTC

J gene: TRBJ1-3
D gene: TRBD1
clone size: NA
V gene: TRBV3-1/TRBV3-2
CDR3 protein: CASSPTGVSGNTIYF
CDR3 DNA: TGTGCCAGCAGCCCGACAGGGGTCTCCGGAAACACCATATATTTT

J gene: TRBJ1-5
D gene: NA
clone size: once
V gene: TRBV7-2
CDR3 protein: CASSSLGDQPQHF
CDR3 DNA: TGTGCCAGCAGCTCCCTCGGGGATCAGCCCCAGCATTTT

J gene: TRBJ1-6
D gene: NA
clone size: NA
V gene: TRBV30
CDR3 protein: CAWGLSGITSPLHF
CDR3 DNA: TGTGCCTGGGGCCTCTCCGGGATCACTTCACCCCTCCACTTT

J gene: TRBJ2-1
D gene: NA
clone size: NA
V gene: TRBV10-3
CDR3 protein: CAISANYNEQFF
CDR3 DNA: TGTGCCATCAGTGCCAATTACAATGAGCAGTTCTTC

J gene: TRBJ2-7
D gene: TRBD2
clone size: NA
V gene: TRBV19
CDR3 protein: CASSIQRGAYEQYF
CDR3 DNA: TGTGCCAGTAGTATCCAGCGGGGAGCCTACGAGCAGTACTTC

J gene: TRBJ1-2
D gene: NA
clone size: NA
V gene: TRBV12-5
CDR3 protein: CASGSGQGYTF
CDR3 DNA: TGTGCTAGTGGCTCGGGACAAGGCTACACCTTC